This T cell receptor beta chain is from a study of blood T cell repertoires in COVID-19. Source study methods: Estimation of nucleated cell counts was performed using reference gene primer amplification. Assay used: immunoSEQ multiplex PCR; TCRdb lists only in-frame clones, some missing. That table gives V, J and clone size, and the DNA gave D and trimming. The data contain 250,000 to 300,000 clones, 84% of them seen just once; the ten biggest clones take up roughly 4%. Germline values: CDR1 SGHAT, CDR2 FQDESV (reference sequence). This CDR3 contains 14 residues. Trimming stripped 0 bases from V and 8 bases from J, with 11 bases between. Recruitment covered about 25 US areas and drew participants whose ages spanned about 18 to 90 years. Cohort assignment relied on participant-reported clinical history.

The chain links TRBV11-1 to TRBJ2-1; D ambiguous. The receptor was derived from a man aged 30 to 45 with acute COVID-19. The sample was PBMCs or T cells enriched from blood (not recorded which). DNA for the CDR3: TGTGCCAGCAGCTTAGCCCCTAGGTACGATGAGCAGTTCTTC. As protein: CASSLAPRYDEQFF.